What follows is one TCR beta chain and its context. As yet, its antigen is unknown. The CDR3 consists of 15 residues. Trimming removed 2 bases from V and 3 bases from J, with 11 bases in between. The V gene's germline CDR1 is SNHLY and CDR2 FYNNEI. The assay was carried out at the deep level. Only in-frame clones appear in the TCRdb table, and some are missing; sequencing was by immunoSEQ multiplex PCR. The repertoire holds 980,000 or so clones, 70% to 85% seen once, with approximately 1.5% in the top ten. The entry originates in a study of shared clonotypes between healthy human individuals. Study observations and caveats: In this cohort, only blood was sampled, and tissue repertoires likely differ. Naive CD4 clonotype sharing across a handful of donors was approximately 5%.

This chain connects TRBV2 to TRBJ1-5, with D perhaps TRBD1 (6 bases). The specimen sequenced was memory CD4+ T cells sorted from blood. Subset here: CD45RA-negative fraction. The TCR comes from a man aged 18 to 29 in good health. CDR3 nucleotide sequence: TGTGCCAGCAGTGAACAGGGGATTGACAATCAGCCCCAGCATTTT. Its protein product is CASSEQGIDNQPQHF.